These T cell receptor beta chains were read from a single sample in a study of T cell repertoires in cytomegalovirus infection. Each CDR3 protein gets one entry after TCRdb re-called the reads with MiXCR. The repertoire holds more than 350,000 distinct CDR3 sequences, 30% to 40% seen once, with roughly 13% in the top ten. Sequencing used PBMCs. These receptors were taken from a human donor in good health (CMV status not recorded). Some clones in this sample may be carry-over from other donors' samples. CDR3s include the opening cysteine and the closing phenylalanine or tryptophan. A D gene is named only where the DNA matches it firmly. Rows give clone size only sometimes, using once, few, many, or a class for an expanded clone.

CDR3 DNA,CDR3 protein,V gene,J gene,clone size,D gene
TGTGCCACCTCAGGGTCTACTAACTATGGCTACACCTTC,CATSGSTNYGYTF,TRBV6-5,TRBJ1-2,-,-
TGTGCCAGCAGTTTAGTAAAGAACGAGCAGTACTTC,CASSLVKNEQYF,TRBV12-3/TRBV12-4,TRBJ2-7,-,-
TGCGCCAGCAGCTTGGCCCCGACAGGGGGCAATCAGCCCCAGCATTTT,CASSLAPTGGNQPQHF,TRBV5-1,TRBJ1-5,few,TRBD1
TGTGCCAGCAGATCTGACATAAATCAGCCCCAGCATTTT,CASRSDINQPQHF,TRBV6-6,TRBJ1-5,few,-
TGTGCCAGTAAGACTTTGTACCAGCCCCAGCATTTT,CASKTLYQPQHF,TRBV19,TRBJ1-5,-,-
TGTGCCACCAGTGATTCCAAGACAGGTTATAGCAATCAGCCCCAGCATTTT,CATSDSKTGYSNQPQHF,TRBV24-1,TRBJ1-5,few,-
TGTGCCATCGCGGGGACAGGGGGCGGATACGAGCAGTACTTC,CAIAGTGGGYEQYF,TRBV10-3,TRBJ2-7,-,TRBD1
TGCGCCAGCAGCTTGGACAACGGAGGGACTGAAGCTTTCTTT,CASSLDNGGTEAFF,TRBV5-1,TRBJ1-1,-,-
TGTGCCATCAGTGAGTCGGGTACAGAGGGTGGTCGGCAGTTCTTC,CAISESGTEGGRQFF,TRBV10-3,TRBJ2-1,few,-
TGTGCCAGCAGTTATGAGGAATCCATTCAGTACTTC,CASSYEESIQYF,TRBV7-9,TRBJ2-4,few,-
TGTGCCAGCAGTGAATCCCAGAATTCGAATCAGCCCCAGCATTTT,CASSESQNSNQPQHF,TRBV6-1,TRBJ1-5,-,-
TGTGCCAGCAGTTTAAGCAGGTTGGCGGGGGACCATTACGAGCAGTACTTC,CASSLSRLAGDHYEQYF,TRBV12-3/TRBV12-4,TRBJ2-7,few,TRBD2
TGTGCCAGCAGCTTAGTTGGTCAGGGAAGGAATCAGCCCCAGCATTTT,CASSLVGQGRNQPQHF,TRBV7-2,TRBJ1-5,-,-
TGTGCCAGCAGTTACGGGGGCAGGGGTGACTATGGCTACACCTTC,CASSYGGRGDYGYTF,TRBV6-6,TRBJ1-2,-,-
TGCAGTGCCCGGAGGGCGGGGCCGTGGGGCGAGCAGTACTTC,CSARRAGPWGEQYF,TRBV20-1,TRBJ2-7,-,-
TGTGCCAGTACCCCGGGACAGGGGGCCTACGAGCAGTACTTC,CASTPGQGAYEQYF,TRBV19,TRBJ2-7,-,TRBD1
TGTGCCAGCAGTCCCCAGGGGGGGGTCGGCAATCAGCCCCAGCATTTT,CASSPQGGVGNQPQHF,TRBV6-5,TRBJ1-5,few,TRBD1
TGTGCCAGCAGCTTTAGTCCGAGCGGGAGGTACAATGAGCAGTTCTTC,CASSFSPSGRYNEQFF,TRBV7-6,TRBJ2-1,many,TRBD2
TGCGCCAGCAGCCTGCTCGAGAATTCACCCCTCCACTTT,CASSLLENSPLHF,TRBV5-1,TRBJ1-6,few,-
TGCGCCAGCAGCTTGGCCCCCCGGACGAACGAAGCTTTCTTT,CASSLAPRTNEAFF,TRBV5-1,TRBJ1-1,-,-
TGCAGCGTCCTCCGGGGACAGGCCTACGAGCAGTACTTC,CSVLRGQAYEQYF,TRBV29-1,TRBJ2-7,few,TRBD1
TGCAGCGTGACAGGGAACTCCTACGAGCAGTACTTC,CSVTGNSYEQYF,TRBV29-1,TRBJ2-7,-,TRBD1
TGTGCCAGCAGCGGATCCGGGACAGGGCACACAGATACGCAGTATTTT,CASSGSGTGHTDTQYF,TRBV7-8,TRBJ2-3,-,TRBD1
TGTGCCAGCAGCCTTAACTGGGACGAGCAGTACTTC,CASSLNWDEQYF,TRBV5-5,TRBJ2-7,-,-
TGTGCCAGCAGCTTAGCGGGGAGGGCTGAGACCCAGTACTTC,CASSLAGRAETQYF,TRBV7-2,TRBJ2-5,-,TRBD2
TGTGCCAGTAGTGCTGACAGGAGCTCTGGAAACACCATATATTTT,CASSADRSSGNTIYF,TRBV19,TRBJ1-3,many,-
TGTGCCAGCTGTCCGACCGGACAGGGGGATCAGCCCCAGCATTTT,CASCPTGQGDQPQHF,TRBV12-3/TRBV12-4,TRBJ1-5,-,TRBD1
TGTGCCAGCAGTCATCAGGGTATGGATGGCTACACCTTC,CASSHQGMDGYTF,TRBV27,TRBJ1-2,-,-
TGTGCCAGCAGCTTACAGGCTTGGGGCAATCAGCCCCAGCATTTT,CASSLQAWGNQPQHF,TRBV5-8,TRBJ1-5,-,-
TGTGCCAGCACCTCGGGAAGGGATGCCTACGAGCAGTACTTC,CASTSGRDAYEQYF,TRBV7-9,TRBJ2-7,few,-
TGTGCCAGCAGCCAGGGACAGGGCTCGCAGACCCAGTACTTC,CASSQGQGSQTQYF,TRBV14,TRBJ2-5,-,TRBD1
TGTGCCAGCAGCCCCGGTGGACTTACTACCTACGAGCAGTACTTC,CASSPGGLTTYEQYF,TRBV12-3/TRBV12-4,TRBJ2-7,few,-
TGTGCCAGCAGCTTAGCTCCAGATTCTTTCTCTGGAAACACCATATCTTTT,CASSLAPDSFSGNTISF,TRBV7-2,TRBJ1-3,-,-
TGTGCCAGCACCCCCGGACAGGGGTACAATGAGCAGTTCTTC,CASTPGQGYNEQFF,TRBV9,TRBJ2-1,-,TRBD1
TGTGCCAGACGCGGCGCAGGGCTGACGTTCGACTATGGCTACACCTTC,CARRGAGLTFDYGYTF,TRBV2,TRBJ1-2,few,-
TGTGCCAGCAGCTTGACAGGGATTACCGGGGAGCTGTTTTTT,CASSLTGITGELFF,TRBV5-4,TRBJ2-2,-,-
TGTGCCAGCAGCTCCGGACAGGGCGTCCCATGGAGAGATACGCAGTATTTT,CASSSGQGVPWRDTQYF,TRBV27,TRBJ2-3,few,TRBD1
TGTGCCAGCAGCGATACCGACAGGGGCTATGGCTACACCTTC,CASSDTDRGYGYTF,TRBV2,TRBJ1-2,-,TRBD1
TGCAGTGCTAGAGTGTGGGTCGCGGACACTGAAGCTTTCTTT,CSARVWVADTEAFF,TRBV20-1,TRBJ1-1,once,-
TGTGCCAGCAGTTACCTCATCTCGAACACTGAAGCTTTCTTT,CASSYLISNTEAFF,TRBV6-6,TRBJ1-1,few,-
TGTGCCAGCAGCTTAGTGGCCAGCTACTCTGGAAACACCATATATTTT,CASSLVASYSGNTIYF,TRBV7-8,TRBJ1-3,many,-
TGCGCCAGCAGCCAAGTGGGACTAGCGGCCGGGGAGCTGTTTTTT,CASSQVGLAAGELFF,TRBV4-1,TRBJ2-2,few,TRBD2
TGTGCCACCAGTGCTCCAGGGGGAAGCTATGGCTACACCTTC,CATSAPGGSYGYTF,TRBV24-1,TRBJ1-2,-,TRBD1
TGTGCCAGTAGTTCCGGGGTCTGGGAGCAGTTCTTC,CASSSGVWEQFF,TRBV19,TRBJ2-1,-,-
TGCGCCAGCAGCCAAGGAAGGAGCACGGTGAATGAAAAACTGTTTTTT,CASSQGRSTVNEKLFF,TRBV4-3,TRBJ1-4,-,-
TGTGCCAGCAGCTTAACAGGGGGCAGTTCACCCCTCCACTTT,CASSLTGGSSPLHF,TRBV7-3,TRBJ1-6,-,TRBD1
TGTGCCAGCAGTACCGGGACAGGCGGAAACCTTCGTTTT,CASSTGTGGNLRF,TRBV11-2,TRBJ2-3,few,TRBD1
TGTGCCAGCAGCGTCGGGACAGCGCGCAATGAGCAGTTCTTC,CASSVGTARNEQFF,TRBV7-2,TRBJ2-1,many,TRBD1
TGTGCCAGCGAGAATTGCCCGGAGTCACCCCTCCACTTT,CASENCPESPLHF,TRBV6-9,TRBJ1-6,-,-
TGTGCCAGCAGTTACGGCGTAGGTACAAGCTACGAGCAGTACTTC,CASSYGVGTSYEQYF,TRBV6-2/TRBV6-3,TRBJ2-7,few,-
TGTGCCAGTAGTCATAACCCCAGGGGGCATAGGGTCTCCTACAATGAGCAGTTCTTC,CASSHNPRGHRVSYNEQFF,TRBV19,TRBJ2-1,-,TRBD1